The 11 T cell receptor beta chains reported below all come from one sample, sequenced in a study of T cells in narcolepsy. Produced via immunoSEQ multiplex PCR; TCRdb's table is partial and in-frame only. Counted here are over 40,000 clones, about 91% occurring once; the ten biggest clones make up approximately 1.2%. The sequencing input was CD45RA- memory CD4+ T cells from PBMCs. The receptor set was obtained from a human donor with narcolepsy.

This chain joins TRBV5-1 and TRBJ2-7; D not certain. The V end was cut by 0 bases, the J end by 6 bases, with 19 bases between. The CDR3 consists of 16 residues. CDR1 is SGHRS and CDR2 is YFSETQ in the germline V gene. This CDR3 reads CASSLALSNGVSEQYF. In DNA, the CDR3 is TGCGCCAGCAGCTTGGCCTTGTCAAATGGGGTTAGCGAGCAGTACTTC.

The gene calls are TRBV7-8 and TRBJ1-5, with 10 bases lining up with TRBD1. Germline lookup yields CDR1 SGHVS and CDR2 FQNEAQ. Trimming cost V 6 bases and J 5 bases; bases outside gene matches: 7. The CDR3 is 15 amino acids. This CDR3 is CASRSSDRGYQPQHF. For the CDR3, the DNA is TGTGCCAGCAGGTCTTCGGACAGGGGGTATCAGCCCCAGCATTTT.

CDR3 protein: CASSYSGGGHPGPILRYTF. DNA of the CDR3: TGTGCCAGCAGTTACTCGGGGGGGGGCCACCCAGGGCCGATTCTGAGATACACCTTC. J is TRBJ1-2 and V is TRBV6-7, with a weak D call TRBD1 (6 bases). TRBV6-7 carries the ORF label, with uncertain function. V lost 0 bases and J 11 bases, leaving 31 bases between the germline ends. CDR3 length equals 19 residues.

The rearrangement links TRBV19 to TRBJ2-1; 12 bases line up with TRBD1. The CDR3 extends over 15 amino acids. Trimming removed 6 bases from V and 7 bases from J; junction bases left unmatched: 7. Germline values: CDR1 LNHDA, CDR2 SQIVND (reference sequence). The CDR3 sequence is CASSTRDRGLNEQFF. The CDR3 DNA is TGTGCCAGTAGCACTCGGGACAGGGGGCTGAATGAGCAGTTCTTC. Based on the CDR3 plus reference TRBV19 and TRBJ2-1, the full variable domain is DGGITQSPKYLFRKEGQNVTLSCEQNLNHDAMYWYRQDPGQGLRLIYYSQIVNDFQKGDIAEGYSVSREKKESFPLTVTSAQKNPTAFYLCASSTRDRGLNEQFFGPGTRLTVL.

The chain carries TRBV19 and TRBJ2-2; TRBD2 matches at 8 bases. CDR3 length: 14 amino acids. Germline V gives CDR1 LNHDA, CDR2 SQIVND (reference sequence). With V trimmed by 3 bases and J by 4 bases, 1 base remained unmatched. The CDR3 sequence is CASSILAGTGELFF. CDR3 in DNA: TGTGCCAGTAGTATCCTAGCGGGCACCGGGGAGCTGTTTTTT.

The chain combines TRBV4-3 with TRBJ2-1, with TRBD1 as a possible D gene (5 bases). Between the trimmed V and J ends, which lost 1 base and 7 bases, there was a span of 14 bases. The CDR3 has 15 residues. Looked up from germline, CDR1 is LGHNA and CDR2 is YSLEER. CDR3 nucleotides: TGCGCCAGCAGCCAAGTAAGGGGCCCTTCTAATGAGCAGTTCTTC. This encodes CASSQVRGPSNEQFF.

V and J are TRBV5-6 and TRBJ1-1; tentatively, D is TRBD1 (5 bases). V was cut by 2 bases and J by 2 bases, with 10 bases left in between. The CDR3 totals 14 residues. CDR1 SGHDT and CDR2 YYEEEE come from the germline V gene. CDR3 protein: CASSFGGVNTEAFF. The CDR3, as DNA: TGTGCCAGCAGCTTCGGGGGAGTCAACACTGAAGCTTTCTTT.

The chain couples TRBV4-3 to TRBJ1-4, with 7 bases aligning to TRBD1. Per germline, CDR1 LGHNA and CDR2 YSLEER. The CDR3 contains 17 residues. The V and J ends lost 4 bases and 0 bases, in that order; junction bases with no gene match: 8. CDR3: CASSRSHRGSTNEKLFF. Here the CDR3 DNA reads TGCGCCAGCAGCCGATCGCACAGGGGTTCAACTAATGAAAAACTGTTTTTT.

This chain joins TRBV15 and TRBJ2-3; either TRBD1 or TRBD2 may fit D (5 bases each). Looked up from germline, CDR1 is LNHNV and CDR2 is YYDKDF (reference sequence). The V and J ends lost 8 bases and 4 bases respectively, with 19 bases between them. The CDR3 length is 15 residues. Written as DNA, the CDR3 is TGTGCCACCCACGAAGGGAGCAGGGTGGCAGATACGCAGTATTTT. Residues: CATHEGSRVADTQYF.

The CDR3 protein is CASSMDGQGYGGTQYF. CDR3 DNA sequence: TGTGCCAGTAGTATGGACGGACAGGGTTATGGGGGGACCCAGTACTTC. This rearrangement joins TRBV19 to TRBJ2-5, with 8 bases identical to TRBD1. V gave up 3 bases and J gave up 7 bases; unmatched junction bases: 13. The V gene's germline CDR1 is LNHDA and CDR2 SQIVND (reference sequence). The CDR3 covers 16 residues.

V usage is TRBV5-4 and J usage is TRBJ1-2; TRBD1 is a possible D gene (5 bases). The germline V gene has CDR1 SGHNT and CDR2 YYREEE (reference sequence). The CDR3 contains 13 residues. The ends were cut back, 2 bases at V and 8 bases at J, with 13 bases in the middle. For the CDR3, the DNA is TGTGCCAGCAGCTTAGGGGAGTTCGGGGGCTACACCTTC. It yields the protein CASSLGEFGGYTF.